These T cell receptor beta chains were read from a single sample in a study of cytomegalovirus exposure and HLA in healthy donors. Assay used: immunoSEQ multiplex PCR; TCRdb lists only in-frame clones, some missing. The table shows around 130,000 clones, with roughly 84% occurring only once. The sample was PBMCs. The receptors shown here come from a woman younger than 45 in good health and CMV-seronegative. The CDR3 runs from the conserved cysteine through the conserved F or W. The D gene is left open where the match is weak. Expanded clones are given a class, and other clones once, few, many or no size at all.

d_gene: .
abundance: .
j_gene: TRBJ2-5
v_gene: TRBV5-4
CDR3aa: CASSQAAGGARETQYF
CDR3nt: TGTGCCAGCAGCCAGGCCGCTGGGGGGGCGAGGGAGACCCAGTACTTC

d_gene: TRBD1
abundance: once
j_gene: TRBJ2-7
v_gene: TRBV5-6
CDR3aa: CASSPGQGSYEQYF
CDR3nt: TGTGCCAGCAGCCCAGGACAGGGCTCCTACGAGCAGTACTTC

d_gene: .
abundance: .
j_gene: TRBJ2-5
v_gene: TRBV15
CDR3aa: CATSSGMRSRQETQYF
CDR3nt: TGTGCCACCAGCAGTGGAATGAGATCGAGGCAAGAGACCCAGTACTTC

d_gene: .
abundance: .
j_gene: TRBJ2-5
v_gene: TRBV5-6
CDR3aa: CASSLKPPGQGFLETQYF
CDR3nt: .

d_gene: .
abundance: few
j_gene: TRBJ1-2
v_gene: TRBV19
CDR3aa: CASSTVSRYGYTF
CDR3nt: TGTGCCAGTAGTACGGTGTCCCGTTATGGCTACACCTTC

d_gene: .
abundance: .
j_gene: TRBJ2-5
v_gene: TRBV6-1
CDR3aa: CASRWNSGPQETQYF
CDR3nt: TGTGCCAGCAGGTGGAACAGCGGACCCCAAGAGACCCAGTACTTC

d_gene: TRBD2
abundance: once
j_gene: TRBJ2-3
v_gene: TRBV19
CDR3aa: CASTSSGSPNTQYF
CDR3nt: TGTGCCAGTACGTCTAGCGGTTCACCCAATACGCAGTATTTT

d_gene: TRBD2
abundance: .
j_gene: TRBJ2-5
v_gene: TRBV5-1
CDR3aa: CASSLGVSGGQETQYF
CDR3nt: TGCGCCAGCAGCTTGGGAGTTTCGGGGGGTCAAGAGACCCAGTACTTC

d_gene: .
abundance: .
j_gene: TRBJ2-3
v_gene: TRBV7-2
CDR3aa: CASSLSAGQYF
CDR3nt: TGTGCCAGCAGCTTATCCGCAGGGCAGTATTTT

d_gene: .
abundance: .
j_gene: TRBJ2-2
v_gene: TRBV7-3
CDR3aa: CASSLITVGTGELFF
CDR3nt: TGTGCCAGCAGCTTGATAACAGTCGGCACCGGGGAGCTGTTTTTT

d_gene: .
abundance: once
j_gene: TRBJ2-3
v_gene: TRBV7-2
CDR3aa: CASSLLRGATDTQYF
CDR3nt: TGTGCCAGCAGCTTACTCCGGGGGGCTACAGATACGCAGTATTTT

d_gene: .
abundance: .
j_gene: TRBJ2-4
v_gene: TRBV11-3
CDR3aa: CASSLYPENIQYF
CDR3nt: TGTGCCAGCAGCTTATATCCCGAAAACATTCAGTACTTC

d_gene: TRBD2
abundance: .
j_gene: TRBJ2-1
v_gene: TRBV10-1
CDR3aa: CASSGLAGDLYNEQFF
CDR3nt: TGCGCCAGCAGTGGACTAGCGGGGGACCTATACAATGAGCAGTTCTTC

d_gene: .
abundance: .
j_gene: TRBJ2-5
v_gene: TRBV7-2
CDR3aa: CASSPRETQYF
CDR3nt: TGTGCCAGCAGCCCCCGGGAGACCCAGTACTTC

d_gene: TRBD1
abundance: .
j_gene: TRBJ1-3
v_gene: TRBV7-2
CDR3aa: CASSLGQGSGNTIYF
CDR3nt: TGTGCCAGCAGCTTAGGACAGGGGTCTGGAAACACCATATATTTT

d_gene: .
abundance: .
j_gene: TRBJ2-7
v_gene: TRBV11-3
CDR3aa: CASSLVQGIYEQYF
CDR3nt: TGTGCCAGCAGCTTAGTCCAGGGGATATACGAGCAGTACTTC

d_gene: TRBD1
abundance: .
j_gene: TRBJ1-3
v_gene: TRBV5-5
CDR3aa: CASSLVFGGQGSAGNTIYF
CDR3nt: TGTGCCAGCAGCTTGGTTTTCGGGGGACAGGGATCGGCTGGAAACACCATATATTTT

d_gene: .
abundance: .
j_gene: TRBJ2-3
v_gene: TRBV5-5
CDR3aa: CASSLRDLTDTQYF
CDR3nt: TGTGCCAGCAGCTTGCGGGATCTCACAGATACGCAGTATTTT

d_gene: TRBD2
abundance: .
j_gene: TRBJ2-1
v_gene: TRBV19
CDR3aa: CASSMGSGDPALKFF
CDR3nt: TGTGCCAGTAGTATGGGAAGCGGGGACCCCGCGCTTAAGTTCTTC

d_gene: TRBD1
abundance: .
j_gene: TRBJ1-1
v_gene: TRBV7-2
CDR3aa: CASTQDRGLTEAFF
CDR3nt: TGTGCCAGCACCCAGGACAGGGGGCTCACTGAAGCTTTCTTT

d_gene: TRBD1
abundance: .
j_gene: TRBJ2-7
v_gene: TRBV7-9
CDR3aa: CASSLKGQGASYEQYF
CDR3nt: TGTGCCAGCAGCTTAAAAGGACAGGGGGCCTCCTACGAGCAGTACTTC

d_gene: TRBD2
abundance: .
j_gene: TRBJ2-2
v_gene: TRBV19
CDR3aa: CASSIFPRGLAETGELFF
CDR3nt: TGTGCCAGTAGTATTTTTCCGAGGGGACTAGCGGAGACCGGGGAGCTGTTTTTT

d_gene: .
abundance: .
j_gene: TRBJ1-4
v_gene: TRBV27
CDR3aa: CASSYLGGNEKLFF
CDR3nt: TGTGCCAGCAGTTACCTGGGGGGGAATGAAAAACTGTTTTTT

d_gene: .
abundance: once
j_gene: TRBJ1-3
v_gene: TRBV6-5
CDR3aa: CASKRTEAGNTIYF
CDR3nt: TGTGCCAGCAAACGGACGGAGGCAGGAAACACCATATATTTT

d_gene: .
abundance: .
j_gene: TRBJ2-7
v_gene: TRBV29-1
CDR3aa: CSVGQVAYEQYF
CDR3nt: TGCAGCGTTGGACAGGTAGCCTACGAGCAGTACTTC

d_gene: .
abundance: .
j_gene: TRBJ2-7
v_gene: TRBV2
CDR3aa: CASSEHLSYEQYF
CDR3nt: TGTGCCAGCAGTGAACACCTTAGCTACGAGCAGTACTTC

d_gene: TRBD2
abundance: .
j_gene: TRBJ2-5
v_gene: TRBV4-3
CDR3aa: CASSQEASGGPKTQYF
CDR3nt: TGCGCCAGCAGCCAAGAAGCGAGCGGGGGGCCGAAGACCCAGTACTTC

d_gene: TRBD1
abundance: .
j_gene: TRBJ1-5
v_gene: TRBV6-6
CDR3aa: CASTKQGSNQPQHF
CDR3nt: TGTGCCAGCACCAAACAGGGGAGCAATCAGCCCCAGCATTTT

d_gene: .
abundance: once
j_gene: TRBJ2-7
v_gene: TRBV4-1
CDR3aa: CASSQGRRTGNSYEQYF
CDR3nt: TGCGCCAGCAGCCAAGGACGTCGAACAGGGAATTCCTACGAGCAGTACTTC

d_gene: TRBD2
abundance: .
j_gene: TRBJ2-3
v_gene: TRBV5-5
CDR3aa: CASSWGVGLADSTDTQYF
CDR3nt: TGTGCCAGCAGCTGGGGGGTAGGACTAGCGGACAGCACAGATACGCAGTATTTT

d_gene: TRBD1
abundance: .
j_gene: TRBJ2-5
v_gene: TRBV19
CDR3aa: CATTFGTGGQETQYF
CDR3nt: TGTGCCACCACATTCGGGACAGGGGGACAAGAGACCCAGTACTTC

d_gene: .
abundance: .
j_gene: TRBJ1-2
v_gene: TRBV6-6
CDR3aa: CASRTAYGYTF
CDR3nt: TGTGCCAGCAGGACAGCCTATGGCTACACCTTC

d_gene: TRBD2
abundance: .
j_gene: TRBJ2-2
v_gene: TRBV4-1
CDR3aa: CASSLGGGAKNTGELFF
CDR3nt: TGCGCCAGCAGCCTCGGGGGAGGGGCCAAGAACACCGGGGAGCTGTTTTTT

d_gene: .
abundance: .
j_gene: TRBJ2-1
v_gene: TRBV27
CDR3aa: CASSLEYRNPTRDEQFF
CDR3nt: TGTGCCAGCAGTTTAGAGTACAGGAACCCTACCCGTGACGAGCAGTTCTTC

d_gene: .
abundance: .
j_gene: TRBJ1-5
v_gene: TRBV30
CDR3aa: CAWSDTRESGYNQPQHF
CDR3nt: TGTGCCTGGAGTGACACTCGGGAGAGCGGTTACAATCAGCCCCAGCATTTT

d_gene: .
abundance: .
j_gene: TRBJ2-7
v_gene: TRBV6-1
CDR3aa: CASSPGGTANEQYF
CDR3nt: TGTGCCAGCAGTCCCGGAGGGACAGCTAACGAGCAGTACTTC

d_gene: .
abundance: .
j_gene: TRBJ2-4
v_gene: TRBV4-1
CDR3aa: CASSQEGHRDPGGYIQYF
CDR3nt: TGCGCCAGCAGCCAAGAGGGCCACCGGGACCCAGGAGGGTACATTCAGTACTTC

d_gene: .
abundance: .
j_gene: TRBJ1-2
v_gene: TRBV9
CDR3aa: CASSVARGATNYGYTF
CDR3nt: TGTGCCAGCAGCGTAGCCCGGGGGGCTACTAACTATGGCTACACCTTC

d_gene: TRBD1
abundance: .
j_gene: TRBJ2-3
v_gene: TRBV28
CDR3aa: CASSLWGQGVKPTDTQYF
CDR3nt: TGTGCCAGCAGTCTTTGGGGACAGGGAGTTAAGCCCACAGATACGCAGTATTTT